Sequencing of this T cell receptor (beta chain) was carried out in a study of T cell clonality in common variable immunodeficiency. The V gene end was trimmed by 2 bases and the J gene end by 0 bases; junction bases not matched to a gene: 3. The CDR3 runs to 16 residues. Germline V gene lookup returns CDR1 SGHVS and CDR2 FQNEAQ. In this sample, this clone turned up many times. The antigen is not known. The read ends 3 residues shy of where the CDR3 ends; the end is completed using the germline J gene. TCRdb keeps only in-frame clones here, not all; method: immunoSEQ multiplex PCR. The sample yields roughly 50,000 clones, without any singletons. Findings of the study overall: CVID subjects shared fewer TCRbeta clones than healthy controls did.

The sequence was obtained from a person aged 18 to 75 in good health. The chain combines TRBV7-8 with TRBJ2-7; the match to TRBD2 covers 11 bases. Sample: peripheral blood mononuclear cells. CDR3 protein: CASSLMGLAVSYEQYF. The sequenced CDR3 bases are TGTGCCAGCAGCTTAATGGGACTAGCGGTCTCCTACGAG.